This T cell receptor beta chain emerged from a study of glioma-infiltrating T cells. About this clonotype: Its antigen is undetermined.

Study conclusions and caveats: Non-neoplastic patients had below-expected tissue-blood divergence, while all gliomas exceeded expectation. Tissue and blood shared very few CDR3 sequences.

From germline, CDR1 is MNHNY and CDR2 SVGAGI (reference sequence). Trimming pared 2 bases from V and 6 bases from J, leaving 26 bases between. The CDR3 is 18 amino acids. The iRepertoire nested amplicon-rescue multiplex PCR amplified TCR alpha and beta CDR3s from RNA. Input was about 85-450 ng of tissue mRNA or PBMC total RNA. TCRdb re-derived calls from the multiplex PCR reads in MiXCR, one entry per CDR3 protein. The repertoire includes 15,000 to 20,000 distinct CDR3 sequences, roughly 50% of them detected once, and around two fifths sits in the top ten. The chain uses TRBV6-6 and TRBJ2-7; D perhaps matches TRBD2 (5 bases). The sample was glioma tissue, nonneoplastic brain tissue, or PBMCs (not recorded which). The sequence derives from a human donor with low-grade glioma or glioblastoma, undergoing nonglioma brain surgery, or in good health (not recorded which). The CDR3 loop is CASSYNFPSLVREGEQYF. Written as DNA, the CDR3 is TGTGCCAGCAGTTACAACTTCCCTTCACTAGTTAGAGAAGGCGAGCAGTACTTC.